This TCR beta chain was obtained from a study of post-analysis software for immune sequencing data. Whole-study context: Recorded disease courses covered relapsing-remitting, secondary progressive and progressive-relapsing multiple sclerosis. Some patients had no subtype annotation. General study results and limits: TRBV5-6, TRBV5-1 and TRBV20-1 belonged to a set of roughly five TRBV segments that were more frequent in patients than controls. Among multiple sclerosis patients, normalized Chao1 diversity was significantly below that of controls. Under F measure analysis, samples from one preparation batch co-clustered strongly.

The CDR3 spans 15 residues. Germline V gene data show CDR1 as SSHAT and CDR2 as FNYEAQ (reference sequence). As to this clonotype: Its target is unknown. At one boundary the junction diverges from the germline segment, which might be a read error.

Prepared libraries of TCR beta cDNA carried unique molecular identifiers. With 1 to 10 million T cells as the source, approximately 500,000 cDNA molecules resulted. TCRdb re-called the PCR reads with MiXCR, one entry per CDR3 protein. The table has 350,000 to 450,000 distinct CDR3 sequences, roughly 36% seen once; the top ten hold 13%. The chain recombines TRBV7-7 with TRBJ2-3, with TRBD1 matching over 9 bases. The receptor's source is a girl aged 5 to 17 with multiple sclerosis. Source material: blood. The CDR3 protein is CASSSGTGRADTQYF. CDR3 DNA sequence: TGTGCTAGCAGTTCCGGGACAGGGAGGGCAGATACGCAGTATTTT.